This entry lists 22 T cell receptor beta chains sequenced from one sample in a study of CDR3 diversity in severe acne. Each CDR3 protein is one row after TCRdb ran MiXCR on the PCR reads. The data contain roughly 81,000 distinct CDR3 sequences, over 45% of them seen just once; the ten biggest clones take up about 9.4%. The sequencing input was blood. These receptors were taken from a male donor in good health, serving as a control.

The rearrangement uses TRBV20-1 and TRBJ1-6, with D tentatively TRBD1 (6 bases). V was clipped by 6 bases and J by 5 bases, with 20 bases between them. CDR3 length: 16 residues. Germline V lookup: CDR1 DFQATT, CDR2 SNEGSKA (reference sequence). The CDR3 region is CSARADSAGNNSPLHF. The CDR3 nucleotides are TGCAGTGCCCGAGCGGACAGCGCTGGTAATAATTCACCCCTCCACTTT.

Regarding this clonotype: This may be a read error, as it is one base from a much larger clone. Because the CDR3 is missing its conserved closing phenylalanine or tryptophan, this is likely a read error. The chain is built from TRBV10-3 and TRBJ1-4, with 7 bases aligning to TRBD1. This CDR3 contains 13 residues. The V segment lost 6 bases and the J segment 6 bases; nucleotides outside the gene matches: 4. Germline values: CDR1 ENHRY, CDR2 SYGVKD. In DNA, the CDR3 is TGTGCCATCAGATACGGGACAGATGAAAAACTGTTTCTT. Encoded protein: CAIRYGTDEKLFL.

To note about this clonotype: The CDR3 does not end in the conserved phenylalanine or tryptophan, so this is likely a read error. V and J are TRBV25-1 and TRBJ1-4; no clear D gene. V dropped 7 bases and J dropped 3 bases, with 9 bases sitting between them. Germline CDR1 and CDR2: MGHDK and SYGVNS. This CDR3 is 13 amino acids long. CDR3 coding DNA: TGTGCCAGCACGGGGTGGTCTAATGAAAAACTGTTTCTT. Translating gives CASTGWSNEKLFL.

In the case of this clonotype: An end of the junction differs from the germline gene, which may be a read error. The genes are TRBV7-8 and TRBJ2-6; possibly TRBD1 for D (5 bases). Per germline, CDR1 SGHVS and CDR2 FQNEAQ. The CDR3 is made up of 16 amino acids. CDR3 sequence: CASNPSRTSGANVQTF. CDR3 nucleotides: TGTGCCAGCAACCCCAGCAGAACCTCTGGGGCCAACGTCCAGACTTTC. The variable domain in full, completed from reference TRBV7-8 and TRBJ2-6, reads GAGVSQSPRYKVAKRGQDVALRCDPISGHVSLFWYQQALGQGPEFLTYFQNEAQLDKSGLPSDRFFAERPEGSVSTLKIQRTQQEDSAVYLCASNPSRTSGANVQTFGAGSRLTVL.

For this clonotype: Sequence at one end of the junction differs from germline and may be a read error. The chain employs TRBV5-1 and TRBJ2-5; a weak D match, TRBD1 (5 bases). Germline V lookup: CDR1 SGHRS, CDR2 YFSETQ. The length of the CDR3 is 13 residues. The CDR3 loop reads CANEDTNQETQYF. Written as DNA, the CDR3 is TGTGCCAACGAGGACACTAACCAAGAGACCCAGTACTTC.

The chain links TRBV7-2 to TRBJ2-5; tentatively, D is TRBD1 or TRBD2 (5 bases each). Trimming removed 5 bases at V and 6 bases at J, with 19 bases between. The CDR3 contains 15 residues. Germline-derived CDR1 and CDR2 are SGHTA and FQGNSA. CDR3 region: CASSPGHGPTQTQYF. CDR3 nucleotide sequence: TGTGCCAGCAGCCCGGGGCACGGACCCACCCAGACCCAGTACTTC.

V is TRBV20-1 and J is TRBJ2-7; 9 positions match TRBD2. The CDR3 covers 14 residues. Trimming cost V 6 bases and J 6 bases; bases outside gene matches: 12. The V gene's germline CDR1 is DFQATT and CDR2 SNEGSKA (reference sequence). CDR3 loop: CSAEAGGAGTEQYF. The DNA for the CDR3 is TGCAGTGCCGAAGCGGGGGGAGCAGGGACCGAGCAGTACTTC.

There are a few counts of this clonotype. The rearrangement uses TRBV7-2 and TRBJ2-7; tentatively, D is TRBD1 (6 bases). The V gene lost 1 base and the J gene lost 4 bases, with 14 bases spanning the gap. Germline-derived CDR1 and CDR2 are SGHTA and FQGNSA. The CDR3 loop spans 15 amino acids. CDR3: CASSLGPGELYEQYF. CDR3 DNA sequence: TGTGCCAGCAGCTTAGGGCCAGGGGAGTTGTACGAGCAGTACTTC.

In regard to this clonotype: As the CDR3 is not closed by the conserved phenylalanine or tryptophan, this likely results from a read error. The genes are TRBV7-9 and TRBJ2-7; 7 nucleotides agree with TRBD1. V dropped 2 bases and J dropped 5; count of bases not matched to a gene: 9. The CDR3 consists of 15 residues. Per germline, CDR1 SEHNR and CDR2 FQNEAQ (reference sequence). CDR3 bases: TGTGCCAGCAGCTTAAGTCGACAGGGCGTCCACGAGCAGTACCTC. It translates to CASSLSRQGVHEQYL.

The chain employs TRBV28 and TRBJ2-1, with TRBD1 matching over 7 bases. CDR1 and CDR2 from the germline V gene are MDHEN and SYDVKM. This CDR3 spans 15 amino acids. V gave up 8 bases and J gave up 4 bases; unmatched junction bases: 11. The CDR3 spells CASFRQGKVYNEQFF. DNA of the CDR3: TGTGCCAGCTTCCGACAGGGCAAGGTTTACAATGAGCAGTTCTTC.

Judged by abundance, this clonotype is medium-sized. This chain joins TRBV15 and TRBJ1-4; 9 bases line up with TRBD1. The CDR3 loop spans 15 amino acids. The junction had 10 bases not matched to a gene; V was cut back by 6 bases and J by 8 bases. The germline gives CDR1 LNHNV, CDR2 YYDKDF (reference sequence). The DNA of the CDR3 is TGTGCCACCAGTCGACCGGGACAGGGAGGGGAAAAACTGTTTTTT. Translation: CATSRPGQGGEKLFF.

In its sample, this clonotype was seen a few times. The J gene is TRBJ1-1, the V gene TRBV5-6, with D unresolved. The CDR3 is made up of 15 amino acids. Germline V lookup: CDR1 SGHDT, CDR2 YYEEEE. Trimming removed 0 bases from V and 1 base from J, with 10 bases in between. CDR3 coding DNA: TGTGCCAGCAGCTTGGAAGGTGGTCCGAACACTGAAGCTTTCTTT. It translates to CASSLEGGPNTEAFF.

This chain uses TRBV29-1 with TRBJ1-2; TRBD1 agrees at 8 bases. Unmatched junction bases numbered 4, after V lost 6 bases and J lost 4 bases. The CDR3 is made up of 12 amino acids. CDR1 is SQVTM, CDR2 ANQGSEA, per germline. The CDR3 spells CSVQGAGYGYTF. DNA of the CDR3: TGCAGCGTCCAGGGGGCTGGCTATGGCTACACCTTC.

Turning to this clonotype: One junction end disagrees with the germline gene, perhaps due to a read error. V is TRBV7-9 and J is TRBJ2-7; 7 bases map to TRBD1. Germline-derived CDR1 and CDR2 are SEHNR and FQNEAQ (reference sequence). The CDR3 extends over 12 amino acids. DNA for the CDR3: TGCGCCAGCAGCTACGAACAGGGGAAGCAGTACTTC. Translated, it gives CASSYEQGKQYF. Full variable domain (missing parts from reference TRBV7-9 and TRBJ2-7): DTGVSQNPRHKITKRGQNVTFRCDPISEHNRLYWYRQTLGQGPEFLTYFQNEAQLEKSRLLSDRFSAERPKGSFSTLEIQRTEQGDSAMYLCASSYEQGKQYFGPGTRLTVT.

This clonotype was seen at least ten times. This chain links TRBV19 with TRBJ2-2; 10 nucleotides agree with TRBD2. With 10 bases clipped from V and 0 bases from J, the junction kept 14 bases outside the gene matches. This CDR3 comprises 18 residues. The germline V gene has CDR1 LNHDA and CDR2 SQIVND (reference sequence). The CDR3 sequence is CATPTTGGLAANTGELFF. The CDR3 nucleotides read TGTGCCACCCCGACCACTGGCGGACTAGCGGCGAACACCGGGGAGCTGTTTTTT.

This clonotype was counted a few times. This chain uses TRBV7-6 with TRBJ2-2; possibly TRBD2 for D (6 bases). The V and J ends lost 2 bases and 7 bases respectively, with 14 bases between them. Per germline, CDR1 SGHVS and CDR2 FNYEAQ. CDR3 length equals 15 residues. CDR3 in amino acids: CASSLFGGDSGELFF. In nucleotides, the CDR3 is TGTGCCAGCAGCTTATTTGGCGGGGATAGCGGGGAGCTGTTTTTT.

This sequence joins TRBV4-3 and TRBJ1-4; 8 bases line up with TRBD1. Germline trimming cut 3 bases from V and 8 bases from J; bases unmatched to any gene: 8. Germline CDR1 reads LGHNA; CDR2 reads YSLEER. CDR3 size: 15 residues. DNA for the CDR3: TGCGCCAGCAGCCAGGGAGGACAGGGTCGAGAAAAACTGTTTTTT. This encodes CASSQGGQGREKLFF.

This clonotype appeared many times. The V call is TRBV6-1, the J call TRBJ1-1, with D uncertain. V was pared by 7 bases and J by 1 base, with 10 bases between. This CDR3 has 13 amino acids. The germline CDR1 and CDR2 sequences are MNHNS and SASEGT. The CDR3 nucleotides are TGTGCCAGCAATTTGGAAGGGAACACTGAAGCTTTCTTT. Translation: CASNLEGNTEAFF.

This clonotype was observed many times. The gene calls are TRBV28 and TRBJ1-2; D uncertain. CDR3 length: 11 amino acids. V was clipped by 7 bases and J by 0 bases, with 3 bases between them. Germline CDR1 MDHEN, CDR2 SYDVKM. In DNA, the CDR3 is TGTGCCAGCACCTCTAACTATGGCTACACCTTC. This gives the protein CASTSNYGYTF.

Regarding this clonotype: This could be a read error, since a much larger clone is one nucleotide away. The rearrangement links TRBV29-1 to TRBJ1-1; a possible D gene is TRBD1 (5 bases). The CDR3 covers 14 residues. Germline V CDR1 and CDR2: SQVTM, ANQGSEA. V gave up 7 bases and J gave up 0 bases, with 15 bases separating them. Here the CDR3 DNA reads TGCAGCGCTGTACTATGGGGCATGAACACTGAAGCTTTCTTT. It yields the protein CSAVLWGMNTEAFF.

The chain combines TRBV7-8 with TRBJ2-7; D unresolved. The CDR3 loop spans 13 amino acids. The V end was cut by 8 bases, the J end by 7 bases, with 18 bases between. Germline assignment: CDR1 SGHVS and CDR2 FQNEAQ. The CDR3 coding sequence is TGTGCCAGCCCCACCCCCGGCAGCTTGGAGCAGTACTTC. It specifies CASPTPGSLEQYF. The variable domain in full, with the rest retrieved from reference TRBV7-8 and TRBJ2-7, is GAGVSQSPRYKVAKRGQDVALRCDPISGHVSLFWYQQALGQGPEFLTYFQNEAQLDKSGLPSDRFFAERPEGSVSTLKIQRTQQEDSAVYLCASPTPGSLEQYFGPGTRLTVT.

This clonotype is labeled as medium-sized (0.01 to 0.1%). CDR3 residues: CASSPPGAGFGYEQYF. The CDR3 DNA follows: TGTGCCAGTAGTCCTCCTGGCGCAGGGTTCGGTTACGAGCAGTACTTC. The chain combines TRBV19 with TRBJ2-7; TRBD1 is a possible D gene (5 bases). Trimming left V 5 bases short and J 4 bases short, with 21 bases between. From germline, CDR1 is LNHDA and CDR2 SQIVND (reference sequence). The CDR3 has 16 residues.